One sample yielded the 15 T cell receptor beta chains listed below, sequenced in a study of T cell repertoires in cytomegalovirus infection. TCRdb processed the reads anew with MiXCR; each CDR3 protein has one entry. The data contain 150,000 or so distinct CDR3 sequences, over 15% of them singletons. Sequencing used CD8+ T cells from PBMCs. The receptors stem from a human donor in good health (CMV status not recorded). Some clones in this sample may be carry-over from other donors' samples.

V and J are TRBV6-5 and TRBJ2-2; D is undetermined. The CDR3 is made up of 13 amino acids. Germline values: CDR1 MNHEY, CDR2 SVGAGI. V lost 6 bases and J lost 5, with 10 bases in between. The CDR3 bases are TGTGCCAGCAGCCCCTATGAAACCGGGGAGCTGTTTTTT. This translates into CASSPYETGELFF.

This clonotype was seen only a few times. CDR3 protein: CSVEEPRGQETQYF. CDR3 DNA: TGCAGCGTTGAAGAACCCAGAGGACAAGAGACCCAGTACTTC. The rearrangement joins TRBV29-1 to TRBJ2-5; unclear D gene. V gave up 0 bases and J gave up 2 bases, with 10 bases separating them. The CDR3 totals 14 residues. Germline CDR1 reads SQVTM; CDR2 reads ANQGSEA.

This clonotype showed up many times. The gene calls are TRBV20-1 and TRBJ2-1; TRBD1 might be the D (6 bases). The CDR3 covers 12 residues. V was pared by 6 bases and J by 9 bases, with 15 bases between. CDR1 and CDR2 from the germline V gene are DFQATT and SNEGSKA (reference sequence). The CDR3 DNA sequence: TGCAGTGCAAGGGACCAGGGGACTGAGCAGTTCTTC. Translating it yields CSARDQGTEQFF.

The table lists this clonotype with a few counts. J is TRBJ2-7 and V is TRBV7-2; no reliable D call. The CDR3 runs 13 residues. Trimming stripped 3 bases from V and 0 bases from J, with 6 bases between. The V gene's germline CDR1 is SGHTA and CDR2 FQGNSA. The DNA of the CDR3 is TGTGCCAGCAGCTTGTACAGCTCCTACGAGCAGTACTTC. Translation: CASSLYSSYEQYF. The entire variable domain, with the rest obtained from reference TRBV7-2 and TRBJ2-7, is as follows: GAGVSQSPSNKVTEKGKDVELRCDPISGHTALYWYRQSLGQGLEFLIYFQGNSAPDKSGLPSDRFSAERTGGSVSTLTIQRTQQEDSAVYLCASSLYSSYEQYFGPGTRLTVT.

This chain connects TRBV7-6 to TRBJ2-1; tentative D call: TRBD1 (6 bases). Germline CDR1 and CDR2: SGHVS and FNYEAQ. The CDR3 is made up of 13 amino acids. V lost 11 bases and J 6 bases, leaving 17 bases between the germline ends. The CDR3 nucleotides read TGTGCCCGCCCCGTGGGGGCGGCCAATGAGCAGTTCTTC. Its protein is CARPVGAANEQFF.

V is TRBV7-6 and J is TRBJ2-1, with D hard to call. V dropped 5 bases and J dropped 6 bases, with 8 bases sitting between them. CDR3 length equals 12 residues. Germline CDR1 and CDR2: SGHVS and FNYEAQ. The CDR3 region is CASSPGTNEQFF. CDR3 nucleotide sequence: TGTGCCAGCAGCCCCGGAACCAATGAGCAGTTCTTC.

This clonotype was counted only a few times. The V and J genes are TRBV20-1 and TRBJ1-2; D call uncertain. CDR3 length: 12 residues. Deletions cut 0 bases from V and 7 bases from J, with 9 bases between. Germline V lookup: CDR1 DFQATT, CDR2 SNEGSKA (reference sequence). CDR3 protein: CSARDGVGGYTF. In DNA, the CDR3 is TGCAGTGCTAGAGACGGGGTGGGTGGCTACACCTTC.

About this clonotype: Being one base from a much bigger clone, this may be a read error. The chain is built from TRBV29-1 and TRBJ2-6, with a possible D match to TRBD1 (6 bases). Germline V CDR1 and CDR2: SQVTM, ANQGSEA. This CDR3 region has 13 residues. The CDR3 DNA reads TGCAGCGTTGAGGGGGCTGGGGCCAACGGCCTGACTTTC. Encoded protein: CSVEGAGANGLTF.

A few counts support this clonotype. This chain links TRBV2 with TRBJ1-1; D is undetermined. The germline V gene encodes CDR1 SNHLY and CDR2 FYNNEI. Trimming took off 3 bases at V and 5 bases at J, with 22 bases between the two ends. The CDR3 sequence is 17 residues long. CDR3 in amino acids: CASSEGRGSVEDTEAFF. The CDR3 DNA sequence: TGTGCCAGCAGTGAGGGGAGAGGTTCTGTGGAAGATACTGAAGCTTTCTTT.

The chain recombines TRBV28 with TRBJ2-1; D might be TRBD2 (6 bases). The length of the CDR3 is 16 residues. Germline assignment: CDR1 MDHEN and CDR2 SYDVKM. V was trimmed by 2 bases and J by 2 bases, leaving 13 bases between them. DNA of the CDR3: TGTGCCAGCAGTTTAAGGTCCGGGAGCCCCTACAATGAGCAGTTCTTC. Translating gives CASSLRSGSPYNEQFF.

This clonotype was found a few times. The chain joins TRBV7-9 to TRBJ2-1; the D is unclear. The germline V and J ends were trimmed by 5 bases and 8 bases, with 22 bases remaining between them. The CDR3 sequence is 16 residues long. Germline lookup yields CDR1 SEHNR and CDR2 FQNEAQ (reference sequence). Written as DNA, the CDR3 is TGTGCCAGCAGCCCTCCCGACCCGCGTTTGTACGATGAGCAGTTCTTC. Its translation is CASSPPDPRLYDEQFF.

This clonotype occurred many times. The V and J genes are TRBV7-2 and TRBJ2-5; 13 positions agree with TRBD2. J gave up 0 bases and V 5 bases, and 3 bases lay outside the gene matches. Germline V gene sequence: CDR1 SGHTA, CDR2 FQGNSA. The CDR3 has 16 amino acids. This CDR3 is CASSHGTSGNQETQYF. In nucleotides, the CDR3 is TGTGCCAGCAGCCACGGGACTAGCGGGAACCAAGAGACCCAGTACTTC.

This clonotype was detected only a few times. CDR3 protein: CSAGTKEQFF. The CDR3 DNA sequence: TGCAGTGCTGGGACGAAGGAGCAGTTCTTC. The J gene is TRBJ2-1, the V gene TRBV20-1, with D perhaps given as TRBD1 or TRBD2 (5 bases each). This CDR3 comprises 10 residues. Germline V gene lookup returns CDR1 DFQATT and CDR2 SNEGSKA (reference sequence). Trimming removed 5 bases at V and 10 bases at J, with 9 bases between.

The genes are TRBV2 and TRBJ2-3; D is possibly TRBD1 (6 bases). The length of the CDR3 is 14 residues. Germline lookup yields CDR1 SNHLY and CDR2 FYNNEI. V shed 7 bases and J shed 0 bases, with 11 bases lying between them. The CDR3 here is CASKHRVSTDTQYF. As DNA, the CDR3 is TGTGCCAGCAAACACAGGGTTAGCACAGATACGCAGTATTTT.

The chain carries TRBV5-1 and TRBJ2-1, with 8 bases aligning to TRBD2. Germline CDR1 reads SGHRS; CDR2 reads YFSETQ. This CDR3 has 14 amino acids. V shed 2 bases and J 6 bases; nucleotides not matched to a gene: 4. CDR3 coding DNA: TGCGCCAGCAGCTTCGCGGGAGGATCCAATGAGCAGTTCTTC. Translated, it gives CASSFAGGSNEQFF.